The clone carrying this T cell receptor beta chain was detected a few times. Its antigen is currently unknown. This CDR3 spans 15 amino acids. Between the trimmed V and J ends, which lost 1 base and 6 bases, there was a span of 16 bases. The germline V gene encodes CDR1 WSHSY and CDR2 SAAADI. The repertoire was sequenced with immunoSEQ multiplex PCR; TCRdb's copy has only in-frame clones and lacks some. The sample lists 75,000 to 100,000 clones; roughly 91% were seen once. The data are from a study of OX40 agonist ivuxolimab in advanced cancers. Overall study context: Partial responses were achieved by three patients, one with hepatocellular carcinoma and two with cutaneous melanoma.

With baseline, cycle 4 day 1, and cycle 7 day 1 as timepoints, blood was sampled. Study-wide results and caveats: Clonal expansion was seen in CD4+ and CD8+ blood T cells by week 6 at 0.1 to 3.0 mg/kg.

This TCR came from an adult with an advanced solid tumor such as melanoma, head and neck, liver or kidney cancer. The source material was CD4+ or CD8+ T cells sorted from blood, sampled in a trial of the OX40 agonist ivuxolimab. The chain is built from TRBV10-2 and TRBJ2-7; D might be TRBD2 (6 bases). CDR3 region: CASSEYALARGEQYF. CDR3 nucleotide sequence: TGCGCCAGCAGTGAGTATGCACTAGCTCGGGGCGAGCAGTACTTC.